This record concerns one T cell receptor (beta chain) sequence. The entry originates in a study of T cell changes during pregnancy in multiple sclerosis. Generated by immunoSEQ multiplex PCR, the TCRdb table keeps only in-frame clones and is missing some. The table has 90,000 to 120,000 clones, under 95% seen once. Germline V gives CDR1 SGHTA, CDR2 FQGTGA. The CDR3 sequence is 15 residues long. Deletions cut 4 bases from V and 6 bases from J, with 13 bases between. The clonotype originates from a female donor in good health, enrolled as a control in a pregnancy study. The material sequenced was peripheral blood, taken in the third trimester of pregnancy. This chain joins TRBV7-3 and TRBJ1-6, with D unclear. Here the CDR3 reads CASSWGAGTNSPLHF. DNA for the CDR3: TGTGCCAGCAGCTGGGGTGCGGGAACTAATTCACCCCTCCACTTT. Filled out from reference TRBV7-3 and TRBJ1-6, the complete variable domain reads GAGVSQTPSNKVTEKGKYVELRCDPISGHTALYWYRQSLGQGPEFLIYFQGTGAADDSGLPNDRFFAVRPEGSVSTLKIQRTERGDSAVYLCASSWGAGTNSPLHFGNGTRLTVT.